The present T cell receptor beta chain was sequenced within a study of blood T cell repertoires in COVID-19. About the study: Samples of COVID-19 (acute and convalescent) were obtained from the United States, Italy and Spain. PBMCs, B-cell-depleted T cells, or T cells were the source of the cDNA or gDNA that made up the material.

In the original workflow: Estimated nucleated cell counts came from reference gene primer amplification. The protocol was immunoSEQ multiplex PCR, while the TCRdb copy is restricted to in-frame clones and leaves out a portion. Clonal size and the V and J genes are those of that table, whereas D and trimming came from the DNA. This table holds about 150,000 clones, 88% found once. This TCR derives from a man aged 50 to 60 who had recovered from COVID-19. Sample: peripheral blood.

The CDR3, as DNA: TGCGCCAGCAGGCCGCGGGCGGACAGGATAAATCTTGAGCAGTACTTC. Its protein is CASRPRADRINLEQYF. This sequence joins TRBV5-1 and TRBJ2-7, with 7 nucleotides matching TRBD1. This CDR3 spans 16 amino acids. The germline V gene has CDR1 SGHRS and CDR2 YFSETQ. The V and J ends lost 5 bases and 7 bases, in that order; junction bases with no gene match: 18.